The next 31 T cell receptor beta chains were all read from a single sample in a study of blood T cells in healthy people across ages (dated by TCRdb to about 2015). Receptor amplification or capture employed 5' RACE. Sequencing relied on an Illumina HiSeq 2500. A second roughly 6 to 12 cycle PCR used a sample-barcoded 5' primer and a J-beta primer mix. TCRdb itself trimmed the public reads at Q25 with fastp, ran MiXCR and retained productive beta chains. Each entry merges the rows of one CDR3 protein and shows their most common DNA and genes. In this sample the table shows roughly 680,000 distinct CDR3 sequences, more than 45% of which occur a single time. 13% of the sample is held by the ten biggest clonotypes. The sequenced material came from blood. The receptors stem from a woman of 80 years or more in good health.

CDR3 sequence (DNA): TGTGCCAGCAGTTTATTCATTCCGGGGAGGGCTGGCTACACCTTC. The encoded protein is CASSLFIPGRAGYTF. The chain recombines TRBV28 with TRBJ1-2, with D hard to call. The CDR3 is made up of 15 amino acids. The ends were cut back, 1 base at V and 7 bases at J, with 16 bases in the middle. Germline V lookup: CDR1 MDHEN, CDR2 SYDVKM.

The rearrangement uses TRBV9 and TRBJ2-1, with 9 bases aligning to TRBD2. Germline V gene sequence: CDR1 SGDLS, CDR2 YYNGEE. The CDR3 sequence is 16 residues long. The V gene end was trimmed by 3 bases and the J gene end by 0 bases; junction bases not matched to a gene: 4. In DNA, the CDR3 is TGTGCCAGCAGCGCCATAGCGGGGGACTCCTACAATGAGCAGTTCTTC. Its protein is CASSAIAGDSYNEQFF.

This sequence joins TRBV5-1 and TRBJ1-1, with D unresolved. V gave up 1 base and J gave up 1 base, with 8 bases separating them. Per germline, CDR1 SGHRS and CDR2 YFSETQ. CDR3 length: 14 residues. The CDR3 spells CASSLLSENTEAFF. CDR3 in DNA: TGCGCCAGCAGCTTGTTGTCGGAGAACACTGAAGCTTTCTTT.

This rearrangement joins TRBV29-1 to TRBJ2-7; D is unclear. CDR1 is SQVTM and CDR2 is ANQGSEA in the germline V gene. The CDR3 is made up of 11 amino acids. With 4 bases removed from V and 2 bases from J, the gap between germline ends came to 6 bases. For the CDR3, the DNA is TGCAGCGTTGTAGGTGCCTACGAGCAGTACTTC. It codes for CSVVGAYEQYF.

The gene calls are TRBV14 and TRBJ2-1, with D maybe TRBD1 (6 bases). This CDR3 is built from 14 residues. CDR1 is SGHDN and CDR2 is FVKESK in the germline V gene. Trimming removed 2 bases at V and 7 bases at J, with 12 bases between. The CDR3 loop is CASSQSGTRNEQFF. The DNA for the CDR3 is TGTGCCAGCAGCCAATCTGGGACAAGGAATGAGCAGTTCTTC.

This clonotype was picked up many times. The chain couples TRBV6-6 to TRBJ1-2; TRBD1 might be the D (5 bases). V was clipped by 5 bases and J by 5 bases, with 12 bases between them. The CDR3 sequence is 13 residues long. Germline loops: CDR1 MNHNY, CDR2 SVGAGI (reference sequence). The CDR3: CASSVRTPYGYTF. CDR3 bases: TGTGCCAGCAGTGTCCGGACACCTTATGGCTACACCTTC.

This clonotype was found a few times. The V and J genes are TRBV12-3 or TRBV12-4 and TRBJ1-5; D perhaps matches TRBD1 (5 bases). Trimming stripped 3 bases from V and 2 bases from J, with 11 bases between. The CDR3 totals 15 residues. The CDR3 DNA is TGTGCCAGCAGTTTCGGGGGTAGGGGCAATCAGCCCCAGCATTTT. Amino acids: CASSFGGRGNQPQHF.

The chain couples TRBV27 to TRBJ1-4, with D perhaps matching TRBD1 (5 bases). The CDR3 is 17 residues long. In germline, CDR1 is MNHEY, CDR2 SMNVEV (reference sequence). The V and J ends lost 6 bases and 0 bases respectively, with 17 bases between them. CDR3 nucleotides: TGTGCCAGCAGCCCTAACCGGGACGTTGCAACTAATGAAAAACTGTTTTTT. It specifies CASSPNRDVATNEKLFF.

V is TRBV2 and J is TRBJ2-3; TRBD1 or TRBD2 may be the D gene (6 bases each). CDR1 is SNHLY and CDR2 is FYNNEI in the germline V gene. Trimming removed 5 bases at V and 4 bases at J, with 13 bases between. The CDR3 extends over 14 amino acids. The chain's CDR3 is CASSRGVFADTQYF. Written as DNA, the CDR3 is TGTGCCAGCAGTAGGGGGGTATTCGCAGATACGCAGTATTTT.

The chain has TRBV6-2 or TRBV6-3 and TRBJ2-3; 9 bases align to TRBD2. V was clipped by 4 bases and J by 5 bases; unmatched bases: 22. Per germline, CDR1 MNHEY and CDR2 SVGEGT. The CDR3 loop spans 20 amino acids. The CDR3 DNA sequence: TGTGCCAGCAGTTTCTTCGGGTTTATGGCAAGCGGGGGGTTCGGAGATACGCAGTATTTT. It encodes CASSFFGFMASGGFGDTQYF.

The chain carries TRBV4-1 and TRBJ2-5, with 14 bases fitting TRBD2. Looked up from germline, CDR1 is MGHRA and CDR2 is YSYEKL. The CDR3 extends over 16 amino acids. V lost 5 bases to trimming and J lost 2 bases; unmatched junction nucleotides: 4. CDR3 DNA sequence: TGCGCCAGCAGCGACGGACTAGCGGGGGGTCAAGAGACCCAGTACTTC. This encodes CASSDGLAGGQETQYF.

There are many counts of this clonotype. This CDR3 is CASSQRDRGYEQYF. CDR3 DNA sequence: TGTGCCAGCAGTCAGCGGGATCGGGGCTACGAGCAGTACTTC. The chain couples TRBV7-8 to TRBJ2-7; 7 bases are a match to TRBD2. V gave up 6 bases and J gave up 3 bases; unmatched junction bases: 8. From germline, CDR1 is SGHVS and CDR2 FQNEAQ. The CDR3 is 14 amino acids.

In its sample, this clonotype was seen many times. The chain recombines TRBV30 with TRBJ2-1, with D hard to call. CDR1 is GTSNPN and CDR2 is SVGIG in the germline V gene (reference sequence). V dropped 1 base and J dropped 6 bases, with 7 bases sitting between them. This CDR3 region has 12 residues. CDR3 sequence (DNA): TGTGCCTGGAGTGACCCGTCCAATGAGCAGTTCTTC. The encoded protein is CAWSDPSNEQFF.

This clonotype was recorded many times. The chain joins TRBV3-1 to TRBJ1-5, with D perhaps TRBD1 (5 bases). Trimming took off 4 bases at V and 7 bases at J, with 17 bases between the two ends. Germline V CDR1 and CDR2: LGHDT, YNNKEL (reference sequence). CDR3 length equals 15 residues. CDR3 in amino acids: CASSPPGGAPQPQHF. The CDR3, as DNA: TGTGCCAGCAGCCCTCCGGGCGGGGCCCCCCAGCCCCAGCATTTT. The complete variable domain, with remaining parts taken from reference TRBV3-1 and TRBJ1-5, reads DTAVSQTPKYLVTQMGNDKSIKCEQNLGHDTMYWYKQDSKKFLKIMFSYNNKELIINETVPNRFSPKSPDKAHLNLHINSLELGDSAVYFCASSPPGGAPQPQHFGDGTRLSIL.

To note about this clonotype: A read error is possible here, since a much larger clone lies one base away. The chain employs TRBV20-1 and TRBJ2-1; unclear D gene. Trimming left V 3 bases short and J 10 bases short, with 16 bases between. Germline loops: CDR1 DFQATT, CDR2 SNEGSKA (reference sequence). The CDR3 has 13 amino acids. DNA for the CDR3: TGCAGTGCTAGTGATCACCGACTTTACGAGCAGTTCTTC. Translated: CSASDHRLYEQFF.

The CDR3 coding sequence is TGCAGTGCCACAATGCCCATCTCGGGAGGCTACACCTTC. The encoded protein is CSATMPISGGYTF. The V call is TRBV20-1, the J call TRBJ1-2, with no clear D. The germline V and J ends were trimmed by 6 bases and 8 bases, with 19 bases remaining between them. Germline V gene sequence: CDR1 DFQATT, CDR2 SNEGSKA (reference sequence). The CDR3 length is 13 residues.

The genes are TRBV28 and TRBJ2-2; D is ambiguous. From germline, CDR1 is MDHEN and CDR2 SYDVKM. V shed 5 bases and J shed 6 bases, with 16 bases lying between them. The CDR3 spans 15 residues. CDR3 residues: CASSRTPEGSGELFF. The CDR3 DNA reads TGTGCCAGCAGTCGGACCCCCGAAGGGTCCGGGGAGCTGTTTTTT.

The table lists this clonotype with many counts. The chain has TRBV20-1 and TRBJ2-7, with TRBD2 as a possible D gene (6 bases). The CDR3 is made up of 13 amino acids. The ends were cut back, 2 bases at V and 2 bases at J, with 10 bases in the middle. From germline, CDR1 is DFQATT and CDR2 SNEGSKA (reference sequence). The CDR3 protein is CSARYGGAYEQYF. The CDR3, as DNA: TGCAGTGCTAGATATGGCGGGGCCTACGAGCAGTACTTC.

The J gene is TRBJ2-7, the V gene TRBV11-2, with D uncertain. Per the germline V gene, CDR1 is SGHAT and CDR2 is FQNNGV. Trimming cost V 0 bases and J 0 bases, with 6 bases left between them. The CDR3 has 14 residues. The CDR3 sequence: CASSLESTSYEQYF. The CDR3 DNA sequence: TGTGCCAGCAGCTTAGAGTCGACCTCCTACGAGCAGTACTTC.

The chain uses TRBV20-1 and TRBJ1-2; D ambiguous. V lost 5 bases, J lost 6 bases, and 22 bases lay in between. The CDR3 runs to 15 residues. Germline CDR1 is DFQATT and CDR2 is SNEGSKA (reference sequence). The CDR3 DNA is TGCAGTGCTCGAAGGGAGGGTCGAACCACCCATGGCTACACCTTC. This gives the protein CSARREGRTTHGYTF.

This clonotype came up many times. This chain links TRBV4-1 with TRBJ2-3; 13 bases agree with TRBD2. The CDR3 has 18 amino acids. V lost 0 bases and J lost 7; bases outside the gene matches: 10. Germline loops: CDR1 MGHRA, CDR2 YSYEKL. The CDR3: CASSQDEGLAGKSNTQYF. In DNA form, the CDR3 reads TGCGCCAGCAGCCAAGATGAGGGACTAGCGGGAAAGTCAAATACGCAGTATTTT.

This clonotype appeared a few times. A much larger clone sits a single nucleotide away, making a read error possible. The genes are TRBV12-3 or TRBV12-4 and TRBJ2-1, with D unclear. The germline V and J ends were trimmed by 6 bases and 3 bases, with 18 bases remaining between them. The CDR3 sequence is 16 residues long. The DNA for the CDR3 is TGTGCCAGCAGCAGCCTCCGGACCGCTCACTACAATGAGCAGTTCTTC. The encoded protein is CASSSLRTAHYNEQFF.

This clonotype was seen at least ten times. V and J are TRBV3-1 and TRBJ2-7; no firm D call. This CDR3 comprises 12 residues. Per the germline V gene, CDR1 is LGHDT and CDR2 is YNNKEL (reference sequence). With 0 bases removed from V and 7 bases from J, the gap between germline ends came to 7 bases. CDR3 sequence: CASSQDYKEQYF. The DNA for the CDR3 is TGTGCCAGCAGCCAAGATTATAAAGAGCAGTACTTC.

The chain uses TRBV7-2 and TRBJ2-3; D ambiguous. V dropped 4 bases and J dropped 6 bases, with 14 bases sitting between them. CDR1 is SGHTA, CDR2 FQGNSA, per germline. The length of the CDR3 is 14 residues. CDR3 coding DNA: TGTGCCAGCAGCTCCACGATGCAAGGCGATACGCAGTATTTT. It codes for CASSSTMQGDTQYF.

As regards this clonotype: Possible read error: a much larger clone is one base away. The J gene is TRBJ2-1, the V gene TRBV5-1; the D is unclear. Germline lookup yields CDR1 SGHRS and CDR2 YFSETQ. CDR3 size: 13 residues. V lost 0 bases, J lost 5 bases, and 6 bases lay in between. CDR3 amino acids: CASSLEWNNEQFF. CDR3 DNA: TGCGCCAGCAGCTTGGAGTGGAACAATGAGCAGTTCTTC.

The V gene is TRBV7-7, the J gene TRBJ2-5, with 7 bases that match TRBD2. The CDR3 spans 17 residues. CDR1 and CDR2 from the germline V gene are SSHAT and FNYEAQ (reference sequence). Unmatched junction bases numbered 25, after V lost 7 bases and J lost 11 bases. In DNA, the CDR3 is TGTGCCAGCACCCAAGCGGCCTACAGCGGGACTTCCAATGAGCAGTACTTC. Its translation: CASTQAAYSGTSNEQYF.

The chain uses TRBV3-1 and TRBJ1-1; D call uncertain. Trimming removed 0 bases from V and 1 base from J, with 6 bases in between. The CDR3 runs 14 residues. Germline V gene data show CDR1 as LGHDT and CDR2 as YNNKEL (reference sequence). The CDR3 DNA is TGTGCCAGCAGCCAAGAGTACGGGAACACTGAAGCTTTCTTT. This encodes CASSQEYGNTEAFF.

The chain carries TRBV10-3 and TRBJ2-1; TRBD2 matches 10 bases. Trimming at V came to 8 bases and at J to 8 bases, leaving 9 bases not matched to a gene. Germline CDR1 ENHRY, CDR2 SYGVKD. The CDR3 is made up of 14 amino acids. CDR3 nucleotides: TGTGCCATCGGTGGGACTAGCGCACGAGATGAGCAGTTCTTC. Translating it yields CAIGGTSARDEQFF.

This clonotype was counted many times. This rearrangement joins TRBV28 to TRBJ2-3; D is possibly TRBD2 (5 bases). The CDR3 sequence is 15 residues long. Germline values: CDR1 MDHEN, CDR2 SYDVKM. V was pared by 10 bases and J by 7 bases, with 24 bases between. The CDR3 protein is CATMKPGNGLNTQYF. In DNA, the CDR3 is TGTGCCACCATGAAACCGGGAAACGGGCTAAATACGCAGTATTTT.

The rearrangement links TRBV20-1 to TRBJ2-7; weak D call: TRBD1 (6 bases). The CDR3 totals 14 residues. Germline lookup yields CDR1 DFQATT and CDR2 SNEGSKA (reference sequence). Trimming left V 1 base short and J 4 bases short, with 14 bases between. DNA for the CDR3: TGCAGTGCTAGAGTAGTGGGCAGGGGTTACGAGCAGTACTTC. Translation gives CSARVVGRGYEQYF.

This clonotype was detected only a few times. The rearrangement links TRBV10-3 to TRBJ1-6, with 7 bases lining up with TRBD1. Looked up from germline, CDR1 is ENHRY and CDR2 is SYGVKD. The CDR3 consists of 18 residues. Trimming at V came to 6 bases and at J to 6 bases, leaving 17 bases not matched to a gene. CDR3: CAISESGAGGIPNSPLHF. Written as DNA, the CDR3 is TGTGCCATCAGCGAGAGTGGGGCAGGGGGGATCCCTAATTCACCCCTCCACTTT.